The 15 T cell receptor beta chains given below trace back to one sample, sequenced in a study of human T cells and chemical hapten exposure. Time point defined: patch test 1, 2 weeks after DPC sensitization. Treatment noted: therapeutic diphenylcyclopropenone sensitization with weekly scalp DPC. Via MiXCR, TCRdb re-called the RACE reads, giving one row per CDR3 protein. The sample records about 99,000 distinct CDR3 sequences, around 12% being singletons. This sample comprised whole blood, obtained in connection with sensitization to the hapten diphenylcyclopropenone (DPC). These receptors were obtained from a woman aged 40 to 50 with alopecia areata. Some clones in this sample may be carry-over from other donors' samples.

This clonotype came up a few times. V usage is TRBV20-1 and J usage is TRBJ1-2; no firm D call. CDR3 size: 13 residues. Germline V gives CDR1 DFQATT, CDR2 SNEGSKA (reference sequence). Trimming stripped 2 bases from V and 0 bases from J, with 7 bases between. CDR3 DNA: TGCAGTGCTAGAAAGCAGTCTAACTATGGCTACACCTTC. The encoded protein is CSARKQSNYGYTF.

The genes are TRBV20-1 and TRBJ2-1; 12 bases are a match to TRBD2. The CDR3 runs to 14 residues. Per germline, CDR1 DFQATT and CDR2 SNEGSKA (reference sequence). Trimming took 6 bases from V and 5 from J; bases not matched to a gene: 5. The CDR3 is CSATRLAGDNEQFF. CDR3 DNA sequence: TGCAGTGCGACGCGACTAGCGGGAGACAATGAGCAGTTCTTC.

This clonotype came up a few times. The J gene is TRBJ2-2, the V gene TRBV7-2; unclear D gene. The CDR3 is made up of 16 amino acids. The V end was cut by 3 bases, the J end by 5 bases, with 16 bases between. From germline, CDR1 is SGHTA and CDR2 FQGNSA. CDR3 protein: CASSFAQVGQTGELFF. DNA of the CDR3: TGTGCCAGCAGCTTCGCTCAAGTTGGGCAGACCGGGGAGCTGTTTTTT.

The chain employs TRBV14 and TRBJ2-3, with 7 bases that match TRBD2. The CDR3 consists of 13 residues. Unmatched junction bases numbered 5, after V lost 7 bases and J lost 4 bases. The germline gives CDR1 SGHDN, CDR2 FVKESK. The CDR3 region is CASTSSGADTQYF. The CDR3 DNA sequence: TGTGCCAGCACCTCAAGCGGGGCAGATACGCAGTATTTT.

CDR3 sequence: CASSSTASGGTYNEQFF. The CDR3 coding sequence is TGTGCCAGCAGCTCCACGGCCAGCGGGGGGACTTACAATGAGCAGTTCTTC. The rearrangement links TRBV7-6 to TRBJ2-1, with 9 positions matching TRBD2. This CDR3 comprises 17 residues. Trimming took 4 bases from V and 4 from J; bases not matched to a gene: 11. Germline loops: CDR1 SGHVS, CDR2 FNYEAQ.

In its sample, this clonotype was seen many times. J is TRBJ2-7 and V is TRBV7-2; D is uncertain. Trimming removed 4 bases from V and 4 bases from J, with 5 bases in between. Germline assignment: CDR1 SGHTA and CDR2 FQGNSA. This CDR3 contains 11 residues. CDR3 nucleotide sequence: TGTGCCAGCAGCTCCACTTACGAGCAGTACTTC. It translates to CASSSTYEQYF.

The V call is TRBV20-1, the J call TRBJ2-1; 7 nucleotides line up with TRBD2. CDR1 is DFQATT and CDR2 is SNEGSKA in the germline V gene (reference sequence). With V trimmed by 3 bases and J by 4 bases, 6 bases remained unmatched. The CDR3 has 14 amino acids. The DNA for the CDR3 is TGCAGTGCTAGGGGCGGGAGAGATTACAATGAGCAGTTCTTC. It specifies CSARGGRDYNEQFF.

This clonotype was seen repeatedly, ten times or more. The chain joins TRBV11-2 to TRBJ2-3, with 11 bases aligning to TRBD2. V trimming: 5 bases; J trimming: 2 bases; junction bases outside the gene matches: 3. The CDR3 loop spans 15 amino acids. The germline gives CDR1 SGHAT, CDR2 FQNNGV. The CDR3 spells CASSEGLAATDTQYF. Written as DNA, the CDR3 is TGTGCCAGCAGCGAGGGACTAGCGGCCACAGATACGCAGTATTTT.

This clonotype was detected only a few times. V usage is TRBV2 and J usage is TRBJ1-6; 7 bases line up with TRBD1. In germline, CDR1 is SNHLY, CDR2 FYNNEI. With V trimmed by 8 bases and J by 5 bases, 0 bases remained unmatched. The CDR3 is 12 amino acids. CDR3 sequence (DNA): TGTGCCAGCGGGACAGATAATTCACCCCTCCACTTT. Translating it yields CASGTDNSPLHF.

This clonotype showed up just a few times. J is TRBJ2-2 and V is TRBV5-4; D not certain. The ends were cut back, 3 bases at V and 8 bases at J, with 8 bases in the middle. Per the germline V gene, CDR1 is SGHNT and CDR2 is YYREEE (reference sequence). This CDR3 comprises 12 residues. Here the CDR3 DNA reads TGTGCCAGCAGCTCACAACAGGGGGAGCTGTTTTTT. Its translation: CASSSQQGELFF.

This clonotype occurred a few times. J is TRBJ2-7 and V is TRBV11-2, with D possibly being TRBD2 (5 bases). Germline lookup yields CDR1 SGHAT and CDR2 FQNNGV. Trimming removed 5 bases at V and 3 bases at J, with 17 bases between. The CDR3 runs to 15 residues. CDR3 nucleotide sequence: TGTGCCAGCAGCCCACTCGGAGGCAACTTCTACGAGCAGTACTTC. Its protein product is CASSPLGGNFYEQYF.

Note on this clonotype: The CDR3 does not close with the conserved phenylalanine or tryptophan, likely indicating a read error. The chain recombines TRBV7-2 with TRBJ1-5; 7 bases are shared with TRBD1. CDR1 is SGHTA, CDR2 FQGNSA, per germline. Unmatched junction bases numbered 3, after V lost 5 bases and J lost 5 bases. The CDR3 length is 13 residues. The CDR3 sequence: CASSQGGHQPQHL. CDR3 coding DNA: TGTGCCAGCAGCCAGGGGGGACATCAGCCCCAGCATTTG.

This clonotype was picked up a small number of times. The V and J genes are TRBV29-1 and TRBJ2-1; D call uncertain. The V end was cut by 0 bases, the J end by 9 bases, with 6 bases between. The CDR3 is 11 residues long. Germline CDR1 reads SQVTM; CDR2 reads ANQGSEA. CDR3 DNA: TGCAGCGTTGAAGATCCCGGTGAGCAGTTCTTC. It encodes CSVEDPGEQFF.

The CDR3 loop is CSVQLALADTQYF. The CDR3 DNA is TGCAGCGTCCAACTAGCTCTCGCAGATACGCAGTATTTT. V and J are TRBV29-1 and TRBJ2-3, with D perhaps matching TRBD2 (6 bases). V lost 6 bases and J 4 bases, leaving 14 bases between the germline ends. Germline V gene sequence: CDR1 SQVTM, CDR2 ANQGSEA. The CDR3 spans 13 residues.

This clonotype has a count of ten or more. The gene calls are TRBV6-5 and TRBJ2-7, with D possibly TRBD1 on 6 matching bases. This CDR3 has 16 residues. Trimming shortened V by 0 bases and J by 6 bases, and 18 bases separated the two germline ends. Per germline, CDR1 MNHEY and CDR2 SVGAGI. CDR3 DNA: TGTGCCAGCAGTTACTCGAGCCAGGGGAAGGGGGTCGAGCAGTACTTC. Amino acid sequence: CASSYSSQGKGVEQYF.